This record covers a single TCR beta chain. The data were taken from a study of T cells after yellow fever vaccination. In germline, CDR1 is SGHRS, CDR2 YFSETQ. V gave up 4 bases and J gave up 3 bases; unmatched junction bases: 8. This CDR3 contains 15 residues. Using its own MiXCR run on the 5' RACE reads, TCRdb lists one record per CDR3 protein. The sample shows more than 450,000 distinct CDR3 sequences, 20% to 25% of them seen only once. This TCR was recovered from a man between 18 and 29 years old who received the YFV17D yellow fever vaccine. The chain uses TRBV5-1 and TRBJ2-3, with 7 bases lining up with TRBD1. This specimen was PBMCs, taken 21 days after the first yellow fever vaccination. The CDR3 sequence: CASSRRQGQTDTQYF. CDR3 nucleotide sequence: TGCGCCAGCAGCCGAAGACAGGGACAAACAGATACGCAGTATTTT.